What follows is one T cell receptor beta chain and its context. The data were taken from a study of metastatic and nonmetastatic thyroid tumors. The V gene's germline CDR1 is MNHNS and CDR2 SASEGT. Trimming at V came to 2 bases and at J to 5 bases, leaving 6 bases not matched to a gene. This CDR3 region has 14 residues. Through MiXCR, TCRdb re-clonotyped the PCR reads. The sample records 17,000 or so clones, 20% to 25% being singletons. All patients were treatment-naive before thyroid surgery. The V and J genes are TRBV6-1 and TRBJ2-7; the match to TRBD2 covers 7 bases. Sample: tumor tissue. This TCR was recovered from a female donor with papillary thyroid cancer or a benign thyroid nodule (not recorded which). Some clones in this sample may be carry-over from other donors' samples. Written as DNA, the CDR3 is TGTGCCAGCAGTGAATCGGCGGGAGCCCACGAGCAGTACTTC. Translating it yields CASSESAGAHEQYF.